These 18 T cell receptor beta chains were all obtained from the same sample, sequenced in a study of shared clonotypes between healthy human individuals. Produced via immunoSEQ multiplex PCR; TCRdb's table is partial and in-frame only. The table records some 1 million clones, roughly 70% of them present only once. The sample taken for sequencing was memory CD4+ T cells sorted from blood. Regarding subset: CD45RA-negative fraction. These receptors all stem from a young man in good health.

The chain carries TRBV30 and TRBJ2-7; possible D gene TRBD1, 5 bases. The V gene's germline CDR1 is GTSNPN and CDR2 SVGIG (reference sequence). V was pared by 1 base and J by 0 bases, with 10 bases between. The CDR3 has 14 amino acids. CDR3 nucleotides: TGTGCCTGGAGTGGACAGTCCAGCTCCTACGAGCAGTACTTC. As protein: CAWSGQSSSYEQYF.

V usage is TRBV6-5 and J usage is TRBJ2-1; D is uncertain. The germline V gene encodes CDR1 MNHEY and CDR2 SVGAGI. This CDR3 is 13 amino acids long. Trimming stripped 5 bases from V and 4 bases from J, with 9 bases between. The CDR3 sequence is CASSAPPYNEQFF. CDR3 DNA sequence: TGTGCCAGCAGTGCCCCACCTTACAATGAGCAGTTCTTC.

The rearrangement uses TRBV9 and TRBJ1-3; the D is unclear. V dropped 3 bases and J dropped 7 bases, with 8 bases sitting between them. CDR3 length equals 12 residues. The germline V gene encodes CDR1 SGDLS and CDR2 YYNGEE. CDR3 amino acids: CASSEEANTIYF. CDR3 DNA sequence: TGTGCCAGCAGCGAGGAGGCGAACACCATATATTTT. Looking up the rest from reference TRBV9 and TRBJ1-3 gives the full variable domain: DSGVTQTPKHLITATGQRVTLRCSPRSGDLSVYWYQQSLDQGLQFLIQYYNGEERAKGNILERFSAQQFPDLHSELNLSSLELGDSALYFCASSEEANTIYFGEGSWLTVV.

CDR3 nucleotide sequence: TGTGCCAGCAGTTCTGGCAGCTCAAGGCCCCAGCATTTT. Its translation: CASSSGSSRPQHF. V usage is TRBV6-5 and J usage is TRBJ1-5; D unresolved. Trimming took off 4 bases at V and 9 bases at J, with 13 bases between the two ends. CDR1 and CDR2 from the germline V gene are MNHEY and SVGAGI. This CDR3 is built from 13 residues.

The chain recombines TRBV4-2 with TRBJ2-3; TRBD2 aligns across 11 bases. The CDR3 consists of 19 residues. V trimming: 4 bases; J trimming: 0 bases; junction bases outside the gene matches: 12. CDR1 is LGHNA, CDR2 YNFKEQ, per germline. The CDR3 nucleotides are TGTGCCAGCAGCCCAGCAACTAGCGGGGGAAAGTCTAGCACAGATACGCAGTATTTT. This sequence encodes CASSPATSGGKSSTDTQYF.

The chain recombines TRBV2 with TRBJ1-1; maybe TRBD1 (6 bases). This CDR3 has 13 residues. V was clipped by 7 bases and J by 5 bases, with 14 bases between them. Germline V CDR1 and CDR2: SNHLY, FYNNEI. CDR3 protein: CASTHPGVTEAFF. CDR3 coding DNA: TGTGCCAGCACCCACCCAGGGGTAACTGAAGCTTTCTTT.

This chain links TRBV7-2 with TRBJ1-6; 8 nucleotides align to TRBD1. This CDR3 comprises 17 residues. The germline gives CDR1 SGHTA, CDR2 FQGNSA. With 3 bases clipped from V and 5 bases from J, the junction kept 9 bases outside the gene matches. CDR3 region: CASSFVGAGGHNSPLHF. The CDR3 DNA reads TGTGCCAGCAGCTTTGTCGGGGCAGGGGGCCATAATTCACCCCTCCACTTT.

The V gene is TRBV28, the J gene TRBJ2-4; possibly TRBD1 for D (6 bases). With 10 bases removed from V and 3 bases from J, the gap between germline ends came to 13 bases. Germline V gene data show CDR1 as MDHEN and CDR2 as SYDVKM. The CDR3 consists of 13 residues. The CDR3 region is CATKSGDKNIQYF. The CDR3 DNA sequence: TGTGCCACCAAATCAGGGGACAAAAACATTCAGTACTTC.

Turning to this clone: One base away lies a much larger clone, so this may be a sequencing read error. This chain uses TRBV5-4 with TRBJ2-2, with D uncertain. The V end lost 0 bases, the J end lost 5 bases, and 5 bases lay between the germline ends. The CDR3 consists of 13 residues. Germline CDR1 is SGHNT and CDR2 is YYREEE (reference sequence). The CDR3 loop reads CASSLDRTGELFF. The DNA of the CDR3 is TGTGCCAGCAGCTTGGATAGGACCGGGGAGCTGTTTTTT.

This clone has only one observation. This rearrangement joins TRBV5-4 to TRBJ1-4, with D hard to call. Germline lookup yields CDR1 SGHNT and CDR2 YYREEE (reference sequence). This CDR3 is 14 amino acids long. V dropped 0 bases and J dropped 3 bases, with 6 bases sitting between them. In DNA form, the CDR3 reads TGTGCCAGCAGCTTGGCCCGGTCTAATGAAAAACTGTTTTTT. This sequence encodes CASSLARSNEKLFF. The complete variable domain, with remaining parts taken from reference TRBV5-4 and TRBJ1-4, reads ETGVTQSPTHLIKTRGQQVTLRCSSQSGHNTVSWYQQALGQGPQFIFQYYREEENGRGNFPPRFSGLQFPNYSSELNVNALELDDSALYLCASSLARSNEKLFFGSGTQLSVL.

The V and J genes are TRBV5-1 and TRBJ2-4; D is uncertain. V was trimmed by 3 bases and J by 0 bases, leaving 7 bases between them. Germline CDR1 and CDR2: SGHRS and YFSETQ. The CDR3 has 14 amino acids. CDR3 amino acids: CASSSGVAKNIQYF. The CDR3 DNA is TGCGCCAGCAGCTCGGGTGTAGCCAAAAACATTCAGTACTTC.

Remarks on this clone: A much more abundant neighbour one base away suggests this may be a read error. The sample has other DNA sequences that encode this CDR3 too. V and J are TRBV5-5 and TRBJ1-1; D uncertain. CDR1 SGHKS and CDR2 YYEKEE come from the germline V gene (reference sequence). V shed 2 bases and J shed 1 base, with 6 bases lying between them. This CDR3 has 13 amino acids. The CDR3 coding sequence is TGTGCCAGCAGCTTCACGGGGAACACTGAAGCTTTCTTT. This sequence encodes CASSFTGNTEAFF.

V is TRBV29-1 and J is TRBJ2-3, with D perhaps matching TRBD1 (5 bases). The CDR3 runs to 14 residues. V lost 8 bases to trimming and J lost 4 bases, with 19 bases between them. Germline V lookup: CDR1 SQVTM, CDR2 ANQGSEA. DNA for the CDR3: TGCAGCACAGACGATCCAGGGTTGGCAGATACGCAGTATTTT. Its protein is CSTDDPGLADTQYF.

The rearrangement uses TRBV5-6 and TRBJ2-2, with 7 bases identical to TRBD1. Germline CDR1 is SGHDT and CDR2 is YYEEEE. V lost 4 bases and J lost 4; bases outside the gene matches: 7. The CDR3 totals 15 residues. This chain's CDR3 is CASSRDRSITGELFF. The CDR3 nucleotides read TGTGCCAGCAGCCGGGACAGATCGATCACCGGGGAGCTGTTTTTT.

The CDR3 loop reads CASSFGGGLSYEQYF. The CDR3 DNA sequence: TGCGCCAGCAGCTTCGGCGGGGGGCTCTCCTACGAGCAGTACTTC. J is TRBJ2-7 and V is TRBV5-1; TRBD2 agrees at 8 bases. Germline trimming cut 2 bases from V and 0 bases from J; bases unmatched to any gene: 4. CDR1 and CDR2 (germline): SGHRS, YFSETQ. CDR3 size: 15 residues.

CDR3 region: CARDGSGANVLTF. CDR3 nucleotides: TGTGCCAGAGACGGGTCTGGGGCCAACGTCCTGACTTTC. The J gene is TRBJ2-6, the V gene TRBV30; no clear D. The CDR3 runs to 13 residues. V gave up 8 bases and J gave up 1 base, with 9 bases separating them. Looked up from germline, CDR1 is GTSNPN and CDR2 is SVGIG (reference sequence).

This clone was recorded once. The chain links TRBV30 to TRBJ2-4, with D tentatively TRBD1 or TRBD2 (6 bases each). The CDR3 totals 15 residues. Trimming cost V 2 bases and J 4 bases, with 15 bases left between them. In germline, CDR1 is GTSNPN, CDR2 SVGIG (reference sequence). The CDR3 here is CAWSPRGPGKNIQYF. The CDR3 DNA sequence: TGTGCCTGGAGTCCCCGGGGGCCCGGGAAAAACATTCAGTACTTC.

On this clone itself: Other nucleotide sequences in the sample specify the same CDR3. The chain combines TRBV5-6 with TRBJ2-7; no reliable D call. CDR1 is SGHDT, CDR2 YYEEEE, per germline. This CDR3 region has 15 residues. Trimming left V 1 base short and J 5 bases short, with 16 bases between. CDR3: CASSLTRVNVDEQYF. Here the CDR3 DNA reads TGTGCCAGCAGCTTGACCCGGGTCAACGTGGACGAGCAGTACTTC.